Sequencing of this T cell receptor (beta chain) was carried out in a study of shared clonotypes between healthy human individuals. Here immunoSEQ multiplex PCR was the method, and the copy in TCRdb shows in-frame clones only, minus some. The sample lists hundreds of thousands of clones; 75% to 85% were seen once. This clone has only a few counts. Material: PBMCs. The source is a woman in her 40s in good health. Some clones in this sample may be carry-over from other donors' samples.

CDR3 sequence: CASSQVSSGSFEQFF. Here the CDR3 DNA reads TGTGCCAGCAGCCAAGTTTCTAGCGGGAGTTTTGAGCAGTTCTTC. The V and J genes are TRBV14 and TRBJ2-1, with 10 bases matching TRBD2. Germline CDR1 is SGHDN and CDR2 is FVKESK. V gave up 1 base and J gave up 9 bases; unmatched junction bases: 6. This CDR3 comprises 15 residues.